What follows is one TCR beta chain and its context. As yet, its antigen is unknown. Both 60 Vbeta primers and 13 Jbeta primers went into the PCR. Method: immunoSEQ multiplex PCR; TCRdb's copy keeps in-frame clones and lacks some. The ten most abundant clones cover approximately 5.1% of a sample with about 62,000 clones. The source of the sample is a study of cytomegalovirus exposure and HLA in healthy donors. Findings and caveats of the study: Later analysis associated a missense DCLRE1C variant with TCR beta V- and J-gene trimming.

Looked up from germline, CDR1 is SGHKS and CDR2 is YYEKEE (reference sequence). V was clipped by 4 bases and J by 3 bases; unmatched bases: 10. This CDR3 spans 16 amino acids. The material sequenced was PBMCs. J is TRBJ2-5 and V is TRBV5-5, with 9 bases that match TRBD2. The clonotype was recovered from a man aged 30 to 45 in good health and CMV-seropositive. The CDR3 is CASSPTGRGGKETQYF. For the CDR3, the DNA is TGTGCCAGCAGCCCGACAGGGCGGGGGGGCAAAGAGACCCAGTACTTC.